The entry below describes one T cell receptor beta chain. Its specific antigen is unknown. It has no much larger one-base neighbor in the sample; base qualities were not kept. The data are from a study of OX40 agonist ivuxolimab in advanced cancers. Background on the whole study: Ivuxolimab, which targeted the costimulatory receptor OX40 (CD134), was an agonistic, fully human IgG2 monoclonal antibody. The dose-escalation cohort was over 70% male with a mean age of roughly 60 years, ranging from 23 to 79. Prior anti-PD-1, anti-PD-L1 or anti-CTLA-4 therapy was permitted, and checkpoint inhibitors had been received by about 36% of dose-escalation patients. The point of sequencing TCRbeta in the periphery was to test whether ivuxolimab changed TCR sequence diversity and drove clonal T-cell expansion. Of the approximately 53 patients in dose escalation, around 20 had hepatocellular carcinoma, some 15 had melanoma, 9 had renal cell carcinoma and 9 had head and neck cancer. The paper covers the monotherapy dose-escalation part of the phase I ivuxolimab trial, which included N of about 56 patients. Intravenous ivuxolimab was administered to patients every 2 weeks at six dose levels: 0.01, 0.1, 0.3, 1.5, 3 and 10 mg/kg. Partial responses were achieved by three dose-escalation patients, of whom one had hepatocellular carcinoma and two had cutaneous melanoma. On the study overall, not on this receptor specifically: Low levels of normalized T-cell clonal expansion were also seen in some patients who did not respond. At doses of 0.1 to 3.0 mg/kg, clonal expansion of both CD4+ and CD8+ T cells in blood was seen between baseline and week 6. In partial responders in the 0.1-3.0 mg/kg groups, normalized peripheral clonal expansion was found to be among the lowest, especially among CD8+ T cells. Antigen specificity was not determined for the clonally expanded peripheral T cells. After ivuxolimab, more expanded clones were found on average in CD8+ T cells than in CD4+ T cells.

V is reduced by 0 bases and J by 10 bases, leaving a spacing of 7 bases between them. The germline V gene specifies SGHDT as CDR1 and YYEEEE as CDR2. Inclusive of the bounding cysteine and phenylalanine, the CDR3 is 11 residues long. CDR3 DNA is the only sequence kept; it has 33 bases, read in frame from the first base. Patients with a history of autoimmune disease or receiving systemic immunosuppression were excluded from the trial. In every dose cohort, peripheral blood was drawn for TCR sequencing at baseline, cycle 4 day 1, and cycle 7 day 1. The samples were taken from a phase I, first-in-human, multicenter, open-label dose-escalation trial of ivuxolimab. Adults with locally advanced or metastatic head and neck squamous cell, hepatocellular, melanoma or renal cell carcinoma were enrolled in the trial. Before TCR sequencing, CD4+ T cells and CD8+ T cells were sorted from peripheral blood as separate populations.

Genomic DNA was extracted from sorted cells for sequencing of the TCRbeta CDR3 region. The immunoSEQ Assay was used for sequencing of TCRbeta CDR3 regions. TCRdb obtained this table from immuneACCESS and retained in-frame rearrangements with V and J assigned. These tables miss some clones; where compared with another copy, unresolved V genes account for less than half of the shortfall, and the remainder is unexplained. This sample holds 20,000 to 25,000 clones; about nine tenths were observed only once. Of the sample, 20% to 25% falls within the top ten clones. The receptor's source is an adult with an advanced solid tumor such as melanoma, head and neck, liver or kidney cancer. The sample in question was CD4+ or CD8+ T cells sorted from blood, obtained in a trial of the OX40 agonist ivuxolimab. The chain was built from TRBV5-6 and TRBJ1-1, with TRBD1 perhaps the D gene, on 6 matching bases. The DNA sequence is given as TGTGCCAGCAGCTTGGGGGGGCGAGCTTTCTTT. Its product reads: CASSLGGRAFF.